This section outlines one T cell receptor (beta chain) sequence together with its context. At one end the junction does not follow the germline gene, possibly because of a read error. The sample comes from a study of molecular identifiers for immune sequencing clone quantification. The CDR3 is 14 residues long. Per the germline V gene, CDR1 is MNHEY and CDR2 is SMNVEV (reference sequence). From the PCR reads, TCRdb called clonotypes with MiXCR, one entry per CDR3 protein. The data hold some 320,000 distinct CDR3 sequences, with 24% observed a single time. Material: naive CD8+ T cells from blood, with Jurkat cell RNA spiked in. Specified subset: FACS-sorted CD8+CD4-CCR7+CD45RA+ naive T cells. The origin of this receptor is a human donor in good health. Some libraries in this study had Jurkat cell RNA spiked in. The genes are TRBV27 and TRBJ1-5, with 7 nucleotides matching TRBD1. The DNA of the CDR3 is TGTGCCAGCAGCAACAGGGGATTCTTACAGCCCCAGCAATTT. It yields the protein CASSNRGFLQPQQF.